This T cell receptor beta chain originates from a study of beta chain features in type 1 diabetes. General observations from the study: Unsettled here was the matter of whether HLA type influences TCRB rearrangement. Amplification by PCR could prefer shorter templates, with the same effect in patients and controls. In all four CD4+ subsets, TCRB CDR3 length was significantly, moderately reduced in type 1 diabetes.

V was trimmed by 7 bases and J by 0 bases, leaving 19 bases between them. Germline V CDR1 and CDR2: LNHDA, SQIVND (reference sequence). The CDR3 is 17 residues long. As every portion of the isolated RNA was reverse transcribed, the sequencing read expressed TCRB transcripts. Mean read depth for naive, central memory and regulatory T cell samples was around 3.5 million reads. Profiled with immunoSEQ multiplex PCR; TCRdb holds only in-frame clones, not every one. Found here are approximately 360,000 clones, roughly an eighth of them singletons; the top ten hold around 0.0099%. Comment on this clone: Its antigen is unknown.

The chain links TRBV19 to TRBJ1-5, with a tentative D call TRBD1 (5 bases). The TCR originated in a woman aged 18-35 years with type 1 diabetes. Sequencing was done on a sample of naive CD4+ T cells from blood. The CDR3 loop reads CASTHQGWDYSNQPQHF. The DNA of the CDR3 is TGTGCCAGTACCCATCAGGGATGGGATTATAGCAATCAGCCCCAGCATTTT.